This TCR beta chain was retrieved from a study of Tregs in tolerant kidney transplant recipients. Some clones are missing from TCRdb's copy, which holds only in-frame ones; the method was immunoSEQ multiplex PCR. The sample records approximately 47,000 clones, around 90% being singletons. Mixed chimerism was transient after nonmyeloablative marrow transplants from related graft donors. General study points: Few patients were studied, so findings need validation in larger groups.

To note about this clone: Its antigen is unknown.

The sequencing used CD8+ T cells from blood (PBMCs), collected 12 months after the transplant. This clonotype was obtained from a human patient who received a combined kidney and bone marrow transplant. The graft donor may be the source of some T cells.

The CDR3 region is CASSYLAGGSGEQFF. In DNA, the CDR3 is TGTGCCAGCAGCTATCTAGCGGGAGGGTCGGGGGAGCAGTTCTTC. The rearrangement joins TRBV7-8 to TRBJ2-1; 12 bases map to TRBD2. Losses at the gene ends were 4 bases for V and 10 bases for J; bases not matched to a gene: 8. CDR3 length: 15 residues. CDR1 SGHVS and CDR2 FQNEAQ come from the germline V gene.